This T cell receptor (beta chain) was captured in a study of memory CD4+ T cells and cytomegalovirus serostatus. The sort gate was single viable CD3+CD4+CD8-CD45RO+ cells for memory CD4+ T cells. CD4+ T cells were isolated by positive magnetic selection. Note on this clone: The antigen remains undetermined.

Profiling relied on immunoSEQ multiplex PCR, and the TCRdb table lists in-frame clones only, not all of them. The sample has 75,000 to 95,000 clones; around 80% are singletons. Germline V gene lookup returns CDR1 KGHSH and CDR2 LQKENI. This CDR3 comprises 14 residues. Trimming removed 2 bases at V and 6 bases at J, with 12 bases between. Study-wide results and caveats: Of 150 to 200 reported CMV TCRbeta sequences, 60 to 85 were found in memory CD4+ repertoires.

V is TRBV18 and J is TRBJ2-3; D is possibly TRBD2 (5 bases). Material for sequencing was memory CD4+ T cells from blood. This TCR was recovered from an adult in good health and CMV-seronegative. The CDR3 here is CASSPRLASDTQYF. CDR3 sequence (DNA): TGTGCCAGCTCACCAAGGTTAGCGTCTGATACGCAGTATTTT.